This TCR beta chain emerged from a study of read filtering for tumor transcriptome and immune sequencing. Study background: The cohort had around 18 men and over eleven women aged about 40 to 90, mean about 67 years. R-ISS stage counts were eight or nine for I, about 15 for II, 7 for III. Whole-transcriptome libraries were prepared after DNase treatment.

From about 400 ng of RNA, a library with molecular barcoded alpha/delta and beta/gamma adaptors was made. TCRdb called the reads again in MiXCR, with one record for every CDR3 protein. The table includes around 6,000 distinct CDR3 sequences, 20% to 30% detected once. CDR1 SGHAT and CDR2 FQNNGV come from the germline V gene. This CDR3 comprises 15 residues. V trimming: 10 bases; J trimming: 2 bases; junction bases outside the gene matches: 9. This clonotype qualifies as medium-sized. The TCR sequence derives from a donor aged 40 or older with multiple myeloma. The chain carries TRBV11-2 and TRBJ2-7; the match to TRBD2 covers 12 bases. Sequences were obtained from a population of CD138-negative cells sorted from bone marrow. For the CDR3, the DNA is TGTGCCACCGCCCTACTAGCGGGGGGAACCTACGAGCAGTACTTC. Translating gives CATALLAGGTYEQYF.